The clone carrying this T cell receptor beta chain was seen a handful of times. The data stem from a study of identical twins. A universal primer site was incorporated via template switching, and the cDNA contained unique molecular identifiers. TCRdb reprocessed the 5' RACE reads with MiXCR, giving one entry per CDR3 protein. The sample contains approximately 690,000 distinct CDR3 sequences, 6.1% of which appear only once. J gave up 8 bases and V 6 bases, and 11 bases lay outside the gene matches. The germline V gene has CDR1 LNHDA and CDR2 SQIVND (reference sequence). The CDR3 is made up of 14 amino acids.

The rearrangement uses TRBV19 and TRBJ2-3; 7 bases are shared with TRBD2. Specimen: naive T cells sorted from blood. This sequence was found in a man aged 18 to 30 in good health. The DNA for the CDR3 is TGTGCCAGTAGCCTAGAAGGACTAGTCGGTACGCAGTATTTT. The encoded protein is CASSLEGLVGTQYF.